The 17 T cell receptor beta chains in this list originate from one sample, sequenced in a study of blood T cell repertoires in COVID-19. Sequencing used immunoSEQ multiplex PCR; TCRdb keeps in-frame clones, though not all of them. The repertoire holds approximately 25,000 clones, with 75% to 90% as singletons. Sequences were obtained from peripheral blood. All receptors come from a woman over 75 with acute or convalescent COVID-19.

This chain uses TRBV7-2 with TRBJ1-4; D ambiguous. Germline-derived CDR1 and CDR2 are SGHTA and FQGNSA. Trimming shortened V by 1 base and J by 3 bases, and 12 bases separated the two germline ends. This CDR3 is built from 16 residues. CDR3 protein: CASSLGMGSANEKLFF. Here the CDR3 DNA reads TGTGCCAGCAGCTTAGGGATGGGCTCAGCTAATGAAAAACTGTTTTTT.

This sequence joins TRBV5-1 and TRBJ2-1, with 8 bases lining up with TRBD2. This CDR3 is built from 16 residues. The germline gives CDR1 SGHRS, CDR2 YFSETQ. V shed 4 bases and J 3 bases; nucleotides not matched to a gene: 9. CDR3 nucleotide sequence: TGCGCCAGCAGCCCGCAACCCGGGACTAGCTACAATGAGCAGTTCTTC. It codes for CASSPQPGTSYNEQFF. Together with reference TRBV5-1 and TRBJ2-1, the CDR3 gives the full variable domain: KAGVTQTPRYLIKTRGQQVTLSCSPISGHRSVSWYQQTPGQGLQFLFEYFSETQRNKGNFPGRFSGRQFSNSRSEMNVSTLELGDSALYLCASSPQPGTSYNEQFFGPGTRLTVL.

This clone was detected only once. V and J are TRBV7-8 and TRBJ1-2; D perhaps matches TRBD1 (6 bases). The V gene lost 5 bases and the J gene lost 0 bases, with 13 bases spanning the gap. CDR1 is SGHVS and CDR2 is FQNEAQ in the germline V gene. CDR3 length: 15 residues. The CDR3 nucleotides are TGTGCCAGCAGCACCGGACAGAAAGCTAACTATGGCTACACCTTC. This codes for CASSTGQKANYGYTF.

The chain recombines TRBV12-3 or TRBV12-4 with TRBJ1-3; 7 bases match TRBD1. Losses at the gene ends were 4 bases for V and 7 bases for J; bases not matched to a gene: 4. The CDR3 sequence is 13 residues long. This CDR3 reads CASSSGGRNTIYF. CDR3 DNA sequence: TGTGCCAGCAGTTCAGGGGGAAGGAACACCATATATTTT.

This clone has a single count. This chain links TRBV11-2 with TRBJ2-5; 7 bases match TRBD2. Germline trimming cut 5 bases from V and 5 bases from J; bases unmatched to any gene: 11. The CDR3 runs to 15 residues. Germline values: CDR1 SGHAT, CDR2 FQNNGV. The CDR3 nucleotides read TGTGCCAGCAGCACACACCGGGAGGCCGGGGAGACCCAGTACTTC. Its translation is CASSTHREAGETQYF.

The gene calls are TRBV19 and TRBJ2-3; no definite D call. Germline CDR1 reads LNHDA; CDR2 reads SQIVND (reference sequence). The V gene lost 2 bases and the J gene lost 0 bases, with 6 bases spanning the gap. This CDR3 contains 14 residues. The CDR3 DNA sequence: TGTGCCAGTAGTATAATAGCTAGCACAGATACGCAGTATTTT. Its protein is CASSIIASTDTQYF.

The chain employs TRBV18 and TRBJ2-7; 7 nucleotides agree with TRBD1. V lost 1 base and J lost 4; bases outside the gene matches: 7. Germline V lookup: CDR1 KGHSH, CDR2 LQKENI. The CDR3 extends over 15 amino acids. Here the CDR3 reads CASSPQTGTGYEQYF. CDR3 bases: TGTGCCAGCTCACCACAGACAGGGACGGGGTACGAGCAGTACTTC.

This chain uses TRBV19 with TRBJ1-1, with D hard to call. This CDR3 comprises 15 residues. V lost 9 bases, J lost 1 base, and 18 bases lay in between. The germline V gene encodes CDR1 LNHDA and CDR2 SQIVND (reference sequence). CDR3 sequence reads: CASVGEGIKNTEAFF. CDR3 sequence (DNA): TGTGCCAGCGTAGGCGAGGGCATTAAGAACACTGAAGCTTTCTTT.

The sample holds a few counts of this clone. The chain combines TRBV28 with TRBJ1-1; TRBD1 agrees at 10 bases. The V gene's germline CDR1 is MDHEN and CDR2 SYDVKM. Losses at the gene ends were 4 bases for V and 5 bases for J; bases not matched to a gene: 10. This CDR3 region has 16 residues. CDR3: CASSSPGTGVRTEAFF. DNA for the CDR3: TGTGCCAGCAGTTCCCCCGGGACAGGGGTTCGGACTGAAGCTTTCTTT.

The chain joins TRBV6-5 to TRBJ1-6, with 9 bases that match TRBD1. Trimming at V came to 0 bases and at J to 8 bases, leaving 5 bases not matched to a gene. The CDR3 is made up of 16 amino acids. The germline CDR1 and CDR2 sequences are MNHEY and SVGAGI. The CDR3 spells CASSYSGQGPYSPLHF. DNA for the CDR3: TGTGCCAGCAGTTACTCTGGACAGGGGCCCTATTCACCCCTCCACTTT.

This clone was recorded only once. The CDR3 is CAWKLGGRSEQYF. CDR3 nucleotide sequence: TGTGCCTGGAAACTGGGCGGGCGGAGCGAGCAGTACTTC. V is TRBV30 and J is TRBJ2-7; D might be TRBD2 (5 bases). With 4 bases removed from V and 6 bases from J, the gap between germline ends came to 16 bases. The germline V gene encodes CDR1 GTSNPN and CDR2 SVGIG (reference sequence). The CDR3 extends over 13 amino acids.

This clone was recorded once. The CDR3 here is CASSPGVGVGNTIYF. CDR3 nucleotides: TGTGCCAGCAGCCCGGGAGTGGGGGTTGGAAACACCATATATTTT. The chain combines TRBV9 with TRBJ1-3; D perhaps matches TRBD1 (5 bases). This CDR3 has 15 residues. Germline V gene lookup returns CDR1 SGDLS and CDR2 YYNGEE. The V and J ends lost 4 bases and 3 bases respectively, with 14 bases between them.

The gene calls are TRBV4-1 and TRBJ2-3, with TRBD1 matching 7 bases. Germline V gene lookup returns CDR1 MGHRA and CDR2 YSYEKL. V shed 1 base, J shed 9 bases, and the junction held 13 bases outside the gene matches. The CDR3 is 16 residues long. The CDR3: CASSQAVRQGVGTQYF. CDR3 DNA: TGCGCCAGCAGCCAAGCAGTCCGGCAGGGGGTAGGGACGCAGTATTTT.

The chain links TRBV2 to TRBJ1-1, with a weak D call TRBD1 (6 bases). The CDR3 has 13 residues. Per the germline V gene, CDR1 is SNHLY and CDR2 is FYNNEI. Trimming shortened V by 6 bases and J by 7 bases, and 15 bases separated the two germline ends. Here the CDR3 reads CASSPTGEGEAFF. In DNA, the CDR3 is TGTGCCAGCAGCCCGACAGGAGAGGGTGAAGCTTTCTTT. Based on the CDR3 plus reference TRBV2 and TRBJ1-1, the full variable domain is EPEVTQTPSHQVTQMGQEVILRCVPISNHLYFYWYRQILGQKVEFLVSFYNNEISEKSEIFDDQFSVERPDGSNFTLKIRSTKLEDSAMYFCASSPTGEGEAFFGQGTRLTVV.

In this sample, this clone turned up a few times. The chain combines TRBV6-5 with TRBJ1-5; tentatively, D is TRBD1 (6 bases). The V end lost 2 bases, the J end lost 2 bases, and 7 bases lay between the germline ends. Per germline, CDR1 MNHEY and CDR2 SVGAGI. The CDR3 has 14 residues. CDR3 region: CASSYGGGNQPQHF. Here the CDR3 DNA reads TGTGCCAGCAGTTACGGGGGCGGCAATCAGCCCCAGCATTTT.

This chain joins TRBV19 and TRBJ1-6; D is unclear. The length of the CDR3 is 12 residues. Germline-derived CDR1 and CDR2 are LNHDA and SQIVND (reference sequence). Trimming stripped 0 bases from V and 9 bases from J, with 3 bases between. CDR3 DNA sequence: TGTGCCAGTAGTATAGATCGTTCACCCCTCCACTTT. It specifies CASSIDRSPLHF.

V and J are TRBV24-1 and TRBJ2-1; D may be TRBD2 (5 bases). The ends were cut back, 3 bases at V and 10 bases at J, with 21 bases in the middle. Germline V gives CDR1 KGHDR, CDR2 SFDVKD. The CDR3 length is 16 residues. The CDR3 DNA reads as TGTGCCACCAGTGATGGGCGGCGGATTAATCGCGGGGAGCAGTTCTTC. Translation gives CATSDGRRINRGEQFF.